This entry lists 6 T cell receptor beta chains sequenced from one sample in a study of shared clonotypes between healthy human individuals. Only in-frame clones appear in the TCRdb table, and some are missing; sequencing was by immunoSEQ multiplex PCR. The data show approximately 2.5 million clones, with approximately 94% seen just once and over 0.12% held by the top ten. Sequenced material: naive CD4+ T cells sorted from blood. Subset described: CD45RA+ positively selected. These receptors were taken from a man aged 18 to 30 in good health.

The genes are TRBV7-9 and TRBJ2-5, with a weak D call TRBD1 (6 bases). The J call may be wrong; the DNA end is better matched by TRBJ2-7. The V gene's germline CDR1 is SEHNR and CDR2 FQNEAQ (reference sequence). The CDR3 runs to 13 residues. CDR3 coding DNA: TGTGCCAGCGGGGGCTGGAGCTCCTACGAGCAGTACTTC. This encodes CASGGWSSYEQYF.

V usage is TRBV29-1 and J usage is TRBJ2-3; no firm D call. The V end was cut by 3 bases, the J end by 2 bases, with 9 bases between. Germline V CDR1 and CDR2: SQVTM, ANQGSEA. CDR3 size: 13 residues. The chain's CDR3 is CSVDRTPTDTQYF. The CDR3 DNA is TGCAGCGTTGACAGGACCCCCACAGATACGCAGTATTTT.

The chain employs TRBV6-5 and TRBJ2-7, with D perhaps TRBD1 (6 bases). The CDR3 runs 14 residues. Germline V gene sequence: CDR1 MNHEY, CDR2 SVGAGI. V shed 7 bases and J shed 1 base, with 14 bases lying between them. The CDR3 sequence is CASKVQGRSYEQYF. The CDR3, as DNA: TGTGCCAGCAAGGTACAGGGCAGATCCTACGAGCAGTACTTC.

The count of this clone is one. Here the CDR3 reads CASSLRSGQPREQYF. CDR3 sequence (DNA): TGTGCCAGCAGTTTGAGGTCGGGACAACCGAGGGAGCAGTACTTC. The chain combines TRBV28 with TRBJ2-7; a weak D match, TRBD1 (6 bases). The germline V gene has CDR1 MDHEN and CDR2 SYDVKM. V was pared by 3 bases and J by 7 bases, with 19 bases between. The CDR3 totals 15 residues.

The V gene is TRBV5-1, the J gene TRBJ1-1, with D maybe TRBD1 (5 bases). Trimming cost V 6 bases and J 3 bases, with 18 bases left between them. The CDR3 consists of 15 residues. Germline V gene lookup returns CDR1 SGHRS and CDR2 YFSETQ. DNA for the CDR3: TGCGCCAGCACCAGGGCCGGGGTCCTTGACACTGAAGCTTTCTTT. This gives the protein CASTRAGVLDTEAFF.

V gene TRBV10-3 combines with J gene TRBJ2-7; D is perhaps TRBD1 (5 bases). Trimming pared 2 bases from V and 3 bases from J, leaving 8 bases between. The germline gives CDR1 ENHRY, CDR2 SYGVKD. CDR3 length: 13 residues. CDR3 DNA: TGTGCCATCAGTGAGAGACAGATCTACGAGCAGTACTTC. Its translation is CAISERQIYEQYF.